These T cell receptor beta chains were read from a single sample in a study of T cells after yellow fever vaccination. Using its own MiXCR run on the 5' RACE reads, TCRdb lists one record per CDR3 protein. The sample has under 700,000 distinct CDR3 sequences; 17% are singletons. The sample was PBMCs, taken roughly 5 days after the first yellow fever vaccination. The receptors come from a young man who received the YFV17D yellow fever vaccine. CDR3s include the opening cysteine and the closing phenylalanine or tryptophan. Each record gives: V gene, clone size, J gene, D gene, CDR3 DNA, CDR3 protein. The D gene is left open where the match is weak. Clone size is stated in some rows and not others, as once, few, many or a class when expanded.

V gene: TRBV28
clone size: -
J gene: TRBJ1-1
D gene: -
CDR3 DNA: TGTGGTAGCAGGAGAGACACTGAAGCTTTCTTT
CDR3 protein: CGSRRDTEAFF

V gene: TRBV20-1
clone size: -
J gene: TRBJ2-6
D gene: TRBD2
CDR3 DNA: TGCAGTGCTAGAGACAGGGAGGGGACTGGGGCCAACGTCCTGACTTTC
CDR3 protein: CSARDREGTGANVLTF

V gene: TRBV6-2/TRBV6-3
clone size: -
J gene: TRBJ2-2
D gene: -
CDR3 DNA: TGTGCCAGCAGTCCATTGGACGGTAACACCGGGGAGCTGTTTTTT
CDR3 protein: CASSPLDGNTGELFF

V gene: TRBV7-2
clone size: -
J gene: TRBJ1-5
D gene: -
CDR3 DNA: TGTGCCAGCAGCCCTAACGTTTGGACCGGCAATCAGCCCCAGCATTTT
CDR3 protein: CASSPNVWTGNQPQHF

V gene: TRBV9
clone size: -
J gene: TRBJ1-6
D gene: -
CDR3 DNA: TGTGCCAGCAGCGTAGACAGGTACAATTCACCCCTCCACTTT
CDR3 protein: CASSVDRYNSPLHF

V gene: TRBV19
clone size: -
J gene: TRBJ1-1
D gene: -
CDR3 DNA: TGTGCCAGTAAACGGGGAGGAGGTGGAGACACTGAAGCTTTCTTT
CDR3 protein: CASKRGGGGDTEAFF

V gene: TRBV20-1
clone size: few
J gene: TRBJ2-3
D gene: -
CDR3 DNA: TGCAGTGCAAAAGGGGACACAGATACGCAGTATTTT
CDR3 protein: CSAKGDTDTQYF

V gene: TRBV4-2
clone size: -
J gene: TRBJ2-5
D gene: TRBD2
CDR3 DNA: TGTGCCAGCAGCCAAGATGTTTCCTGGGGAGGGCAGACCCAGTACTTC
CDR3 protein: CASSQDVSWGGQTQYF

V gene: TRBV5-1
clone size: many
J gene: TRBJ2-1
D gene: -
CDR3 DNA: TGCGCCAGCAGCTTGGGGGGCGGATTCAATGAGCAGTTCTTC
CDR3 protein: CASSLGGGFNEQFF

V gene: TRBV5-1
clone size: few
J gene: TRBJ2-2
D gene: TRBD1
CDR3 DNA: TGCGCCAGCGGACAGGGGGCTTGGAACACCGGGGAGCTGTTTTTT
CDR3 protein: CASGQGAWNTGELFF

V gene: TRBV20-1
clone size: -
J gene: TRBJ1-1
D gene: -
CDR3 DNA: TGCAGTGCTAGAGGTATTCAGGGGAGGACTGAAGCTTTCTTT
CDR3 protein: CSARGIQGRTEAFF

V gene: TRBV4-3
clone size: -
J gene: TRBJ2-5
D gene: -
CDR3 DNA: TGCGCCAGCAGCCAAGTGTACCGAGAGACCCAGTACTTC
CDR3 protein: CASSQVYRETQYF

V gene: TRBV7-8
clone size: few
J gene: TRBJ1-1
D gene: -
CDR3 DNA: TGTGCCAGCAGCATACGGGGGGGACGGTTGAACACTGAAGCTTTCTTT
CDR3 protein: CASSIRGGRLNTEAFF

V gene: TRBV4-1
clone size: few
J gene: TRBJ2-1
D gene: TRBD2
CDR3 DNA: TGCGCCAGCAGCCAAGATGGGAAAGCGGGGGGGAATGAGCAGTTCTTC
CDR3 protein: CASSQDGKAGGNEQFF

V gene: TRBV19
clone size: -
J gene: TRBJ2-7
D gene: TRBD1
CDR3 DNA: TGTGCCAGTAGTATGAGACAGGGGTTGCAGTACTTC
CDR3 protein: CASSMRQGLQYF

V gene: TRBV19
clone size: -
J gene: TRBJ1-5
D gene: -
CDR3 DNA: TGTGCCAGTAGTCTTAAGGGCCTTCGTTCCCAGCCCCAGCATTTT
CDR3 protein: CASSLKGLRSQPQHF

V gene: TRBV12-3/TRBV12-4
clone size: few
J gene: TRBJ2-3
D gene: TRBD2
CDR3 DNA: TGTGCCAGCAGCCTAGCGGGGGGGCCGGGCACAGATACGCAGTATTTT
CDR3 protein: CASSLAGGPGTDTQYF

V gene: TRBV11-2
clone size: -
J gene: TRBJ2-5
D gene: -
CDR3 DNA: TGTGCCAGCAGCTTAGAATCCCAGTTAACCCAGTACTTC
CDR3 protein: CASSLESQLTQYF

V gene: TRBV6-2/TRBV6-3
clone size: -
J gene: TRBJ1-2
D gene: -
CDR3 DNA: TGTGCCAGCAGCATAGGACTCTATGGCTACACCTTC
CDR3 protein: CASSIGLYGYTF

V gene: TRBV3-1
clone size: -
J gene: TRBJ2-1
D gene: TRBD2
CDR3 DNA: TGTGCCAGCAGCCAGGGACTAGCGGGGGGGGACTACAATGAGCAGTTCTTC
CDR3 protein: CASSQGLAGGDYNEQFF

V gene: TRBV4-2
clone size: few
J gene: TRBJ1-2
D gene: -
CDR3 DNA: TGTGCCAGCACCCTTGGGGGAAACTATGGCTACACCTTC
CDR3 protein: CASTLGGNYGYTF

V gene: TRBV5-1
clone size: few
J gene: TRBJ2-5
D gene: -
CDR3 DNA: TGCGCCAGCAGCTTGGAGGGGGGTAAAGAGACCCAGTACTTC
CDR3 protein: CASSLEGGKETQYF

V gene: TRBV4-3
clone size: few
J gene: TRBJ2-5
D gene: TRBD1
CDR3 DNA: TGCGCCAGCAGCCAAGCCCCGGGACAGGGAGGTCCCCAGTACTTC
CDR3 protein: CASSQAPGQGGPQYF

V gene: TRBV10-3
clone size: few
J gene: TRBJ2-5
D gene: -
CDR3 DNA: TGTGCCATCAGTGAGTCGCACAACCAAGAGACCCAGTACTTC
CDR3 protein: CAISESHNQETQYF

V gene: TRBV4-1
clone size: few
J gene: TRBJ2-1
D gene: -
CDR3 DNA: TGCGCCAGCAGCCAATGGACACTCCCCCTCAGGCATGAGCAGTTCTTC
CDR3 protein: CASSQWTLPLRHEQFF

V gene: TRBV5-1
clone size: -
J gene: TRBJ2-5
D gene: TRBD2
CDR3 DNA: TGCGCCAGCAAACGGACTAGCGGGGGACAAGAGACCCAGTACTTC
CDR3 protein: CASKRTSGGQETQYF

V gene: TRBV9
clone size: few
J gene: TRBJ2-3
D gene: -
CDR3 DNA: TGTGCCAGCAGCCCGGCGGGACTTTATACGCAGTATTTT
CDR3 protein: CASSPAGLYTQYF

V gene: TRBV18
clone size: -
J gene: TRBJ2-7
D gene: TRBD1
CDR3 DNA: TGTGCCAGCTCACTTGGGACAGGGGGCTTCGAGCAGTACTTC
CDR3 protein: CASSLGTGGFEQYF

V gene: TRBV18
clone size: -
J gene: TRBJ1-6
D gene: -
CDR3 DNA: TGTGCCAGCTCACCGGCCTGGGGGAGAGGAAATTCACCCCTCCACTTT
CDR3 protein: CASSPAWGRGNSPLHF

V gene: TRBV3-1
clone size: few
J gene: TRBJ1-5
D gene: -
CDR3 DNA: TGTGCCAGCAGCCACGAACAGGGTAGCCAGCCCCAGCATTTT
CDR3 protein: CASSHEQGSQPQHF

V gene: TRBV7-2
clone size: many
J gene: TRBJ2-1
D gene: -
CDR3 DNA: TGTGCCAGCAGCTTAGTCGGCGATAGTGAGCAGTTCTTC
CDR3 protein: CASSLVGDSEQFF

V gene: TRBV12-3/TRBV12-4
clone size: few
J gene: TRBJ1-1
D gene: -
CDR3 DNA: TGTGCCAGCAGTTTAGTGCCCCCAGGAAATGAAGCTTTCTTT
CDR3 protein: CASSLVPPGNEAFF

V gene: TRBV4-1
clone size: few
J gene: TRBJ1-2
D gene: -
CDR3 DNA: TGCGCCAGCAGTTTAAGACTCACCGGGGCTAACTATGGCTACACCTTC
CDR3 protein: CASSLRLTGANYGYTF

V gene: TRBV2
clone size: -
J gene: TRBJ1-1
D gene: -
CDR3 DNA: TGTGCCAGCAGCGAAACAGTTTTGGTCACTGAAGGTTTCTTT
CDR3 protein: CASSETVLVTEGFF

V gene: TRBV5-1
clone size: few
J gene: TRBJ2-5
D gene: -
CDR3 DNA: TGCGCCAGCAGCTTGCGAGCAAATTCGGTGACCCAGTACTTC
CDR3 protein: CASSLRANSVTQYF

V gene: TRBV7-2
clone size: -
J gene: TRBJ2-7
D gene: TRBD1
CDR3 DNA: TGTGCCAGCAGCCAGTCTGGACAGGCCGGGGAAGAGCAGTACTTC
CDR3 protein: CASSQSGQAGEEQYF

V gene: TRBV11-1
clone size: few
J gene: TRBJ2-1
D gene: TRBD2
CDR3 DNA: TGTGCCAGCAGCTCTACCGTAGCGGGGGGGCCCGGCTCCTACAATGAGCAGTTCTTC
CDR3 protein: CASSSTVAGGPGSYNEQFF

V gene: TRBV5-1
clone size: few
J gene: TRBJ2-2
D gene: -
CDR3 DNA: TGCGCCAGCACCACGACGTCCTGGGAGGCCGGGGAGCTGTTTTTT
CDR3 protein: CASTTTSWEAGELFF

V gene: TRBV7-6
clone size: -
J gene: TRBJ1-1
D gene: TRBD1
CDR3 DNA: TGTGCCAGCAGCTCGACAGGGGGCTGGAACACTGAAGCTTTCTTT
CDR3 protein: CASSSTGGWNTEAFF

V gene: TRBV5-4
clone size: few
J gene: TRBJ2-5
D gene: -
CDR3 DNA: TGTGCCAGCACCGGGGGTTACCAAGAGACCCAGTACTTC
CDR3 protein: CASTGGYQETQYF

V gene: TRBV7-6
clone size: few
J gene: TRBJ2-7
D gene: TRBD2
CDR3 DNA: TGTGCCAGCCGTAAGGTGGGGGGGGACGAGCAGTACTTC
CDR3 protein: CASRKVGGDEQYF

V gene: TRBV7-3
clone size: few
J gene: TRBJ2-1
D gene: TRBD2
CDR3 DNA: TGTGCCAGCAGCTTATTTGGCGGGGGGGCGGACAATGAGCAGTTCTTC
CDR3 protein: CASSLFGGGADNEQFF

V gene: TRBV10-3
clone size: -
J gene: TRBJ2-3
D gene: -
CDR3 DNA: TGTGCCATCAGCGGCGAAGCCGGGCGCACAAGCACAGATACGCAGTATTTT
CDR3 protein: CAISGEAGRTSTDTQYF

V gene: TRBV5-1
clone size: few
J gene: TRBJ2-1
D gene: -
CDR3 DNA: TGCGCCAGCAGCTCGGCCGGGACCATTCCTTACAATGAGCAGTTCTTC
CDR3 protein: CASSSAGTIPYNEQFF

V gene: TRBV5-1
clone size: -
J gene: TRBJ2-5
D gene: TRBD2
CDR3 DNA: TGCGCCAGCAGCTTGGCCGGTATAGCGGGGGGGGAAGAGACCCAGTACTTC
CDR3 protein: CASSLAGIAGGEETQYF

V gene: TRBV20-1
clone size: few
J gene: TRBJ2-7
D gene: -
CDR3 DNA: TGCAGTGCTAGGGACGGCATAACCTACGAGCAGTACTTC
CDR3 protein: CSARDGITYEQYF

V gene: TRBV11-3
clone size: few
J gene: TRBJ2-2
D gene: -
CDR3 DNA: TGTGCCAGCAGCCACGGGGAAGCCGCCTTTACCGGGGAGCTGTTTTTT
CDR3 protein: CASSHGEAAFTGELFF

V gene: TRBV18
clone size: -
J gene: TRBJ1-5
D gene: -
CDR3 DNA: TGTGCCAGCTCACCAGGGGTTGAGGAGCCCCAGCATTTT
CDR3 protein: CASSPGVEEPQHF

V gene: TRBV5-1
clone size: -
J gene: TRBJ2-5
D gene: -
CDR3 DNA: TGCGCCAGCAGCTTGATCGGGTCCCAAGAGACCCAGTACTTC
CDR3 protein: CASSLIGSQETQYF

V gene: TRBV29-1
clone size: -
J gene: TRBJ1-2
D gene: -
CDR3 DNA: TGCAGCGTTGTACAGGCCCCTCCGGGGGTTAATGGCTACACCTTC
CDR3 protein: CSVVQAPPGVNGYTF

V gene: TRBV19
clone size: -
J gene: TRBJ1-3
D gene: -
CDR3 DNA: TGTGCCAGTAGTATGCCGATTTACTCTGGAAACACCATATATTTT
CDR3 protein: CASSMPIYSGNTIYF

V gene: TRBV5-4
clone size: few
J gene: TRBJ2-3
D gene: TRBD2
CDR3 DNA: TGTGCCAGCAGCCGCGGGGGGGAGCTCACAGATACGCAGTATTTT
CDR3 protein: CASSRGGELTDTQYF

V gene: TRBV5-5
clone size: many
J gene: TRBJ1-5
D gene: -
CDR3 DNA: TGTGCCAGCAGCTTGGAGCCCGTGGGATATAGCAATCAGCCCCAGCATTTT
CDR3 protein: CASSLEPVGYSNQPQHF

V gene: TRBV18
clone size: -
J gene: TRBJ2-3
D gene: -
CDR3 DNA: TGTGCCAGCTCACCTCCCTCGCTTTCGGGAGATACGCAGTATTTT
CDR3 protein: CASSPPSLSGDTQYF

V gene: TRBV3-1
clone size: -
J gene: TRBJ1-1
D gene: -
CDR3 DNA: TGTGCCTCCTGCCAAGATCGGGCAGGGGTGACTGAAGCTTTCTTT
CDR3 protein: CASCQDRAGVTEAFF